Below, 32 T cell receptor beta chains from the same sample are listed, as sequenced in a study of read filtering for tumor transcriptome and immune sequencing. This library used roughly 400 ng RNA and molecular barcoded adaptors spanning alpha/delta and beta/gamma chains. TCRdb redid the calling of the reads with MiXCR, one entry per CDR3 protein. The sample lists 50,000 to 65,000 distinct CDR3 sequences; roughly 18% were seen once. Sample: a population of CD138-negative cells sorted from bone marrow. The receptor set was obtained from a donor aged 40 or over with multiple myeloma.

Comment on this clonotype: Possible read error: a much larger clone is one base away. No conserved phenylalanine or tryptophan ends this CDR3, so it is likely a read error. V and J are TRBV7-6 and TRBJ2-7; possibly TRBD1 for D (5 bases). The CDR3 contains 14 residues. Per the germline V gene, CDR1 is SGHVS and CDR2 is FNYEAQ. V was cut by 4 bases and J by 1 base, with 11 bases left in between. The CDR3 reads CASSSLDKSYEQYL. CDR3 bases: TGTGCCAGCAGCTCACTGGACAAATCCTACGAGCAGTACCTC.

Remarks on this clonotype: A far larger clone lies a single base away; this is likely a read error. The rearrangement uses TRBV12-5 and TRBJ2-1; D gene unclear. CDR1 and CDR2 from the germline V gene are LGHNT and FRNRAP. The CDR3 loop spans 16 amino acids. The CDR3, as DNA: TGTGCCAGCAGCCCAATCTCGTGGGGCTCCTACAATGAGCAGTTCTTC. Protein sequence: CASSPISWGSYNEQFF.

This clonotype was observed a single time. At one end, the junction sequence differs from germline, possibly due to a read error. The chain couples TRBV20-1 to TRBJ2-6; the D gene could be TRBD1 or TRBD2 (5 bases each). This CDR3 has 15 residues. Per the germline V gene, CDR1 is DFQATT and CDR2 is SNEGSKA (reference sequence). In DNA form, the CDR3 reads TGCAGCGCTCCGGGGCACAGCTCTGGGGCCAACGTCCCGACTTTC. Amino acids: CSAPGHSSGANVPTF.

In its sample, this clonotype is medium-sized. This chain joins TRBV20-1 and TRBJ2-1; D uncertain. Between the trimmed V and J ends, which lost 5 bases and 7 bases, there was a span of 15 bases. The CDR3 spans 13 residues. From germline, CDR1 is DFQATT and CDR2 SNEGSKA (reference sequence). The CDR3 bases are TGCAGTGCTCCCATAACCTTTGGGAATGAGCAGTTCTTC. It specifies CSAPITFGNEQFF.

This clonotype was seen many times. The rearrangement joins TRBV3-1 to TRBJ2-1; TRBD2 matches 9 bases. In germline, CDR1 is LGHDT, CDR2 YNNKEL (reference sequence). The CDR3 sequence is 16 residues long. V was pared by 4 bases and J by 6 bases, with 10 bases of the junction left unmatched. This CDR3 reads CASSPGGGRDFNEQFF. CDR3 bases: TGTGCCAGCAGCCCCGGAGGCGGGAGGGACTTCAATGAGCAGTTCTTC.

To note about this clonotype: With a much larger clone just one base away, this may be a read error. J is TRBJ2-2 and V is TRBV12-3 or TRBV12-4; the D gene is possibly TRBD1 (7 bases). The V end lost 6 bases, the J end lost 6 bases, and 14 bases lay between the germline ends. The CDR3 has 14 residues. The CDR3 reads CASREQGGAGELFF. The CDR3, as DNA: TGTGCCAGCAGGGAGCAGGGGGGCGCCGGGGAGCTGTTTTTT.

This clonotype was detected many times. The CDR3 DNA sequence: TGTGCCAGCAGCGGCGGACAGGAAGGATCGCAGTACTTC. Its translation: CASSGGQEGSQYF. This rearrangement joins TRBV6-1 to TRBJ2-7; TRBD1 agrees at 7 bases. J lost 9 bases, V lost 6 bases, and 11 bases had no gene match. The CDR3 is 13 residues long. Germline V CDR1 and CDR2: MNHNS, SASEGT.

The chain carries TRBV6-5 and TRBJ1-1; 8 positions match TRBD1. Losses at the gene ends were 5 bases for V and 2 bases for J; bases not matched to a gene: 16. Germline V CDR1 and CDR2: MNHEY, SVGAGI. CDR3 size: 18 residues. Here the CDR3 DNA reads TGTGCCAGCAGTCCCACAGGACAGGGCCCTAGGGCTAACACTGAAGCTTTCTTT. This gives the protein CASSPTGQGPRANTEAFF.

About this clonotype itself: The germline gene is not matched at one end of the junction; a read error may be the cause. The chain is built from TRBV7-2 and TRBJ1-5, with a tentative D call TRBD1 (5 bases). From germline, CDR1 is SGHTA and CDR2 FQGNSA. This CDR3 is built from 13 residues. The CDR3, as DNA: TGTGCCTGCAGCTTAAGGGACGGACAGCCCCAGCATTTT. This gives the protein CACSLRDGQPQHF.

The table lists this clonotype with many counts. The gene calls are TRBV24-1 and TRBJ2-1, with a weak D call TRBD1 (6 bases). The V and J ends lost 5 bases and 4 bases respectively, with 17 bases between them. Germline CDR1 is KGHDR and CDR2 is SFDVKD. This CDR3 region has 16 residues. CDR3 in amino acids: CATSASRAGAYNEQFF. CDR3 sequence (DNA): TGTGCCACCAGTGCATCAAGGGCAGGGGCGTACAATGAGCAGTTCTTC.

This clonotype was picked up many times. CDR3 loop: CASSVYRRGGDEQFF. Here the CDR3 DNA reads TGCGCCAGCAGTGTCTACCGCCGCGGTGGGGATGAGCAGTTCTTC. This chain uses TRBV10-2 with TRBJ2-1; no definite D call. CDR1 and CDR2 from the germline V gene are WSHSY and SAAADI. The V and J ends lost 4 bases and 8 bases respectively, with 18 bases between them. The CDR3 has 15 amino acids.

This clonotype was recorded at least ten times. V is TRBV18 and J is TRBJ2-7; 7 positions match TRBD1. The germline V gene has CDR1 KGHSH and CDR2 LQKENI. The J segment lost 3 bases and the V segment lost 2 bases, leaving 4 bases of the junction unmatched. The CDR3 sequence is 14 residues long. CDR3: CASSPDREFYEQYF. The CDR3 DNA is TGTGCCAGCTCACCAGACAGGGAGTTCTACGAGCAGTACTTC.

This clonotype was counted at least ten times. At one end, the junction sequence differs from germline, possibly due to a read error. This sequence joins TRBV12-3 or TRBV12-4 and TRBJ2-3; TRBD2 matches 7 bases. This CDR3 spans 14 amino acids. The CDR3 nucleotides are TGTGCCAGCAGTTTTGGCGGGAGCAGAGATACGCAGTATTTT. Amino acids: CASSFGGSRDTQYF.

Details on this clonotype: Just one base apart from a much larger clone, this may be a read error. CDR3 loop: CASIWVSNTEAFF. In DNA, the CDR3 is TGTGCCAGCATCTGGGTTTCGAACACTGAAGCTTTCTTT. This chain joins TRBV6-1 and TRBJ1-1; D gene uncertain. The CDR3 is made up of 13 amino acids. Trimming left V 7 bases short and J 1 base short, with 10 bases between. In germline, CDR1 is MNHNS, CDR2 SASEGT.

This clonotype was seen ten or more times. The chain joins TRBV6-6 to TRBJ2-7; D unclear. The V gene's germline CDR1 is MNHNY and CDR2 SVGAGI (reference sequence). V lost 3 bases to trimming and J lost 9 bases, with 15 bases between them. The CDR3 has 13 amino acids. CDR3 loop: CASSYPLSGWQYF. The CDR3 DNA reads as TGTGCCAGCAGTTATCCGCTCAGTGGCTGGCAGTACTTC.

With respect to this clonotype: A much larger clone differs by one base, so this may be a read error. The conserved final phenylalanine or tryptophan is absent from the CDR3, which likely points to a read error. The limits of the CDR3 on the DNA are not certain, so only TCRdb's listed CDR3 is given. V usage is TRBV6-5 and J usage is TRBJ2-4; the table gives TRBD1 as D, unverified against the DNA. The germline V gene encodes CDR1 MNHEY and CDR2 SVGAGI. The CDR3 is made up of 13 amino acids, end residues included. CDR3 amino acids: CASSLGQTRTQYL.

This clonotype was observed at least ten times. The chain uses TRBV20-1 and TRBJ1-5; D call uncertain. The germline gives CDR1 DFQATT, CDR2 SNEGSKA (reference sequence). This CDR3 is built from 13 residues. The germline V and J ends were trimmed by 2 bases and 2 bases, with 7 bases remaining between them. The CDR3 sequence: CSARSERNQPQHF. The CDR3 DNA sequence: TGCAGTGCTAGATCGGAACGCAATCAGCCCCAGCATTTT.

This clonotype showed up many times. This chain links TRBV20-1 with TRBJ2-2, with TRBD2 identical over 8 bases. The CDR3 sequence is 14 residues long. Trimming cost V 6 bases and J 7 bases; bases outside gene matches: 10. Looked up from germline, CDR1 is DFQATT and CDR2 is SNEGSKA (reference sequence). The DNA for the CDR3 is TGCAGTGCCCCCGGGGGGGGGGCCTTCGGGGAGCTGTTTTTT. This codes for CSAPGGGAFGELFF.

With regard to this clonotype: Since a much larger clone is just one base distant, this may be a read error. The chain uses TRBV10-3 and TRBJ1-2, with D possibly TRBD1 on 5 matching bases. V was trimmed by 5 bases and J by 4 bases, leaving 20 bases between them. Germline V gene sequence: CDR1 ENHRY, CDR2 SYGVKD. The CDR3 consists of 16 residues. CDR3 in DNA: TGTGCCATCAGTCCCGCGGGGGGACCGCGGCGCTATGGCTACACCTTC. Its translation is CAISPAGGPRRYGYTF.

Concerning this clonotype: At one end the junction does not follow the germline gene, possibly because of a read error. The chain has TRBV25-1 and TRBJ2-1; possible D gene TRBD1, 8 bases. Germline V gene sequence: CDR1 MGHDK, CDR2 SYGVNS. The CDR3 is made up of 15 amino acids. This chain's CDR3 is CASTPHRGGGIGQFF. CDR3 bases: TGTGCCAGCACCCCTCACAGGGGGGGTGGTATTGGGCAGTTCTTT.

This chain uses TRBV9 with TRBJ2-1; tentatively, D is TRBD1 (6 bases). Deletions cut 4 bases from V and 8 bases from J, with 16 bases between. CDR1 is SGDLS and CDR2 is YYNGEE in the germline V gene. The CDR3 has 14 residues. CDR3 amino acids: CASSRGQGVDEQFF. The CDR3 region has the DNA TGTGCCAGCAGCAGGGGACAAGGGGTCGATGAGCAGTTCTTC.

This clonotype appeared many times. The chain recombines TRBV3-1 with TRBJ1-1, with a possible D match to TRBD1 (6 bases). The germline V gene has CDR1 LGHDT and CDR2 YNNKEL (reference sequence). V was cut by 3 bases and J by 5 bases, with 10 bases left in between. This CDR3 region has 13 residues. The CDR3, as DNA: TGTGCCAGCAGCCAGCCCAGGGGAACTGAAGCTTTCTTT. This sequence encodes CASSQPRGTEAFF.

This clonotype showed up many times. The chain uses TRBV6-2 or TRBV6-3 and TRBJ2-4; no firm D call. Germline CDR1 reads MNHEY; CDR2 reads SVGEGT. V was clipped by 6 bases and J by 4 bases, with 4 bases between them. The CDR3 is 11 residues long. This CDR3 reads CASRRKNIQYF. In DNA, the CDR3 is TGTGCCAGCAGGCGAAAAAACATTCAGTACTTC.

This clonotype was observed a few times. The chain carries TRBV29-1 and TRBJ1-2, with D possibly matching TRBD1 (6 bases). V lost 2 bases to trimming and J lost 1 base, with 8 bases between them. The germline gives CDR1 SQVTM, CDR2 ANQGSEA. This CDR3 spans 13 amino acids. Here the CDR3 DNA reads TGCAGCGTTGAATGGACAGTTAACTATGGCTACACCTTC. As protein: CSVEWTVNYGYTF. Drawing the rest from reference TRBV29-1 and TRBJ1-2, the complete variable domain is SAVISQKPSRDICQRGTSLTIQCQVDSQVTMMFWYRQQPGQSLTLIATANQGSEATYESGFVIDKFPISRPNLTFSTLTVSNMSPEDSSIYLCSVEWTVNYGYTFGSGTRLTVV.

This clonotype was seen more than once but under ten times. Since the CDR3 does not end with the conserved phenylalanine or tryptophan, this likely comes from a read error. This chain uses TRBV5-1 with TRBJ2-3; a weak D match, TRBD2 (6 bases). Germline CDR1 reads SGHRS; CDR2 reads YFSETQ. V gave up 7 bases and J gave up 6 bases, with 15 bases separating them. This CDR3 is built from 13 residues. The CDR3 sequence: CASCIGGQDTQYL. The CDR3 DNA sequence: TGCGCCAGCTGCATCGGGGGTCAGGATACGCAGTATCTT.

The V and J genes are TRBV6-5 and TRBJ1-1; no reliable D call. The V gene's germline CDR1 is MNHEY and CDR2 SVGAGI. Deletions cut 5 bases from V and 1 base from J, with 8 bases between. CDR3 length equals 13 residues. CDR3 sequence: CASSRTQNTEAFF. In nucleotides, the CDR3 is TGTGCCAGCAGTCGTACTCAGAACACTGAAGCTTTCTTT.

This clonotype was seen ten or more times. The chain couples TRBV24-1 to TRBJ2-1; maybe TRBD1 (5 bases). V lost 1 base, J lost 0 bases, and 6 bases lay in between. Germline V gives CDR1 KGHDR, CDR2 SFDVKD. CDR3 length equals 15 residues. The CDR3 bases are TGTGCCACCAGTGATTTAGACAGCTCCTACAATGAGCAGTTCTTC. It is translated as CATSDLDSSYNEQFF.

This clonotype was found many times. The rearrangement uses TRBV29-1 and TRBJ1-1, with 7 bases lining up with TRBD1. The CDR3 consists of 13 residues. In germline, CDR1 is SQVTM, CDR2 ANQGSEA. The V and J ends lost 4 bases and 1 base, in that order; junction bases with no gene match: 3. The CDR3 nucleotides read TGCAGCGTTGGGGGACAGACGAACACTGAAGCTTTCTTT. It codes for CSVGGQTNTEAFF.

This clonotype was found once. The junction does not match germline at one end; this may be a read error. The CDR3 DNA sequence: TGTGCCAGCAGTCCGACGGCCAGGGGAGGAGATGCGCAGTATTTT. Its translation is CASSPTARGGDAQYF. The chain links TRBV28 to TRBJ1-4; TRBD1 or TRBD2 may be the D gene (6 bases each). The J call may be wrong; the DNA end is better matched by TRBJ2-3. The CDR3 loop spans 15 amino acids. Germline V CDR1 and CDR2: MDHEN, SYDVKM.

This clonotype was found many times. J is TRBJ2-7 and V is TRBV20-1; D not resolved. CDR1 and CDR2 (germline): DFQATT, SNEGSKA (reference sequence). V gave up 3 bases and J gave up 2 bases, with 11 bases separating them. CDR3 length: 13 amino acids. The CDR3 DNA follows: TGCAGTGCTAGGCCAGCGACTGCCTACGAGCAGTACTTC. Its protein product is CSARPATAYEQYF.

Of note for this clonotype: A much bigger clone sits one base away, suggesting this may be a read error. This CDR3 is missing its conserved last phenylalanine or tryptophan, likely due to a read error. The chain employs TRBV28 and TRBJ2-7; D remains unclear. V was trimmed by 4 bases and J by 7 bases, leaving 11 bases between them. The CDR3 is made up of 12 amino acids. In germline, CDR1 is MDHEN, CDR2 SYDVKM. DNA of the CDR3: TGTGCCAGCAGTTCTCCGGTACGGGAGCAGTACTCC. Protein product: CASSSPVREQYS.

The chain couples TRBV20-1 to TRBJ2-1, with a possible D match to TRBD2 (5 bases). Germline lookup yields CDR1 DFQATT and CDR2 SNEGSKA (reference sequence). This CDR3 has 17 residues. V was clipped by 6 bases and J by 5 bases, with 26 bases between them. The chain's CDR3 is CSALSIRTGLRNNEQFF. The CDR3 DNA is TGCAGTGCCCTCTCCATCAGGACCGGACTTAGGAACAATGAGCAGTTCTTC.